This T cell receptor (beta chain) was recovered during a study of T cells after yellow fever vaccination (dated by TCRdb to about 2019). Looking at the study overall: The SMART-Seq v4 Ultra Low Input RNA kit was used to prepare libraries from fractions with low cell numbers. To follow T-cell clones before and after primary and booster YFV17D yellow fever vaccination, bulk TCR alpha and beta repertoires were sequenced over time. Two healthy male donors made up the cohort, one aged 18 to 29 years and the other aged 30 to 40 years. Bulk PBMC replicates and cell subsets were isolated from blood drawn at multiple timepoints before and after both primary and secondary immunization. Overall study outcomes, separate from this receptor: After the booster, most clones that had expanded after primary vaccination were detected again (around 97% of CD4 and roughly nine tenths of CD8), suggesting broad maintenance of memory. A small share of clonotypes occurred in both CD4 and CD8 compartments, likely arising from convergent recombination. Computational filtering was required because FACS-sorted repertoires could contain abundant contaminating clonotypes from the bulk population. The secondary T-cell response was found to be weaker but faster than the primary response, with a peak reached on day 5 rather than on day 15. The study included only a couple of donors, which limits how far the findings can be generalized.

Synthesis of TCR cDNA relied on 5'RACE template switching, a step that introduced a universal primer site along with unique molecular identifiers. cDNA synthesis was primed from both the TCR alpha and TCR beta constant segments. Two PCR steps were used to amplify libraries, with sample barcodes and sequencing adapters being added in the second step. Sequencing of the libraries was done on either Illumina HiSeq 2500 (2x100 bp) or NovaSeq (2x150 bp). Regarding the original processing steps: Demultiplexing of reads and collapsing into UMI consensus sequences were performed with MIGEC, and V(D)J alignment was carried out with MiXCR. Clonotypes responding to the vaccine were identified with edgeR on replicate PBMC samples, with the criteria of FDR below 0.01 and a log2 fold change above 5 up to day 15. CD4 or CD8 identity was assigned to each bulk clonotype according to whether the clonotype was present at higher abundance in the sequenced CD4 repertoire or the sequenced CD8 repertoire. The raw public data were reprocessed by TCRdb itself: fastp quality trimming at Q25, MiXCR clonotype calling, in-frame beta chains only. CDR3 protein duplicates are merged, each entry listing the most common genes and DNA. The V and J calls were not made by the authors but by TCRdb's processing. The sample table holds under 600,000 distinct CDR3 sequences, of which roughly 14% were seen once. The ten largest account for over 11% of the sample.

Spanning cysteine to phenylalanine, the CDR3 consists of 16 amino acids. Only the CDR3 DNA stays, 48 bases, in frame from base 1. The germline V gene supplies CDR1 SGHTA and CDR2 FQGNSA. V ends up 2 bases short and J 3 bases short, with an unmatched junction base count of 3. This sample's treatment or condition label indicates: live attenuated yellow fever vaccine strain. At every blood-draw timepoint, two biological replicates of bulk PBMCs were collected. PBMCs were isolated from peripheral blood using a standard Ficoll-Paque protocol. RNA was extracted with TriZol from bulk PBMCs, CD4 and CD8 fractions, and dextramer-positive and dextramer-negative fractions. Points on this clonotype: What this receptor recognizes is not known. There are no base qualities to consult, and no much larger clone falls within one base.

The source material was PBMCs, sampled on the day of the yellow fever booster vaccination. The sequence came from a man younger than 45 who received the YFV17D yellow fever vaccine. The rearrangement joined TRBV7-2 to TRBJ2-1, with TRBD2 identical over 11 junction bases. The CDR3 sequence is CASSLNLAGGYNEQFF. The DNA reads TGTGCCAGCAGCTTAAACCTAGCGGGAGGCTACAATGAGCAGTTCTTC. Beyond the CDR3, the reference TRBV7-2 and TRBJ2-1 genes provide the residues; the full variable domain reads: GAGVSQSPSNKVTEKGKDVELRCDPISGHTALYWYRQSLGQGLEFLIYFQGNSAPDKSGLPSDRFSAERTGGSVSTLTIQRTQQEDSAVYLCASSLNLAGGYNEQFFGPGTRLTVL.